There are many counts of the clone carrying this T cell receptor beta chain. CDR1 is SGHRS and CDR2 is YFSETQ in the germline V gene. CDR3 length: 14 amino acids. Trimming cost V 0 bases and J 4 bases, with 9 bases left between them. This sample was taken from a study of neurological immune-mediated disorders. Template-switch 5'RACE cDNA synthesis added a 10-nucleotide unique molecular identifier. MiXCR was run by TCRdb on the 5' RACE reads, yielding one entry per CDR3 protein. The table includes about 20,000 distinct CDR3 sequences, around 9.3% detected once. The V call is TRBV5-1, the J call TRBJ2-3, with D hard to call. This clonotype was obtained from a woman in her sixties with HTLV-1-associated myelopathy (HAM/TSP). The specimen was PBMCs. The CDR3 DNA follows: TGCGCCAGCAGCTTGGACGTACCCCCAGATACGCAGTATTTT. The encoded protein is CASSLDVPPDTQYF.